This T cell receptor (beta chain) was sequenced during a study of shared clonotypes between healthy human individuals. Study results and limitations: Clonotype sharing among donors, it was expected, would be affected by sequencing depth. In the sorted subsets, rarefaction showed sequencing was incomplete despite large depth.

The ends were cut back, 5 bases at V and 4 bases at J, with 11 bases in the middle. In germline, CDR1 is SGHTA, CDR2 FQGNSA. The CDR3 consists of 13 residues. This clone came up once. Its antigen is not identified. Only in-frame clones appear in the TCRdb table, and some are missing; sequencing was by immunoSEQ multiplex PCR. The sample comprises some 1 million clones, around 76% of which are singletons, and approximately 1.5% rests with the top ten. This receptor was obtained from a man aged 18-30 years in good health. The chain links TRBV7-2 to TRBJ2-5; the D is unclear. Sequenced material: memory CD4+ T cells sorted from blood. Subset in this sample: CD45RA-negative fraction. The CDR3 here is CASSPDPIETQYF. The CDR3 DNA follows: TGTGCCAGCAGCCCAGATCCCATAGAGACCCAGTACTTC.